This T cell receptor beta chain was identified in a study of CD8+ T cells in alopecia areata. Whole-study findings and limits: Patients shared TCRs less clearly than mice did, possibly for HLA-related reasons. An increase in clonality over normal scalp was evident in lesional scalp, especially alopecia totalis/universalis.

Sorting separated CD4+ and CD8+ T cells out of PBMCs. Isolated RNA was reverse transcribed into cDNA used as the sequencing template. TCRdb's copy holds only in-frame clones and misses some; the assay was immunoSEQ multiplex PCR. The table includes roughly 150,000 clones, roughly 61% detected once. The sample holds a few counts of this clone. Its antigen is not identified. Germline values: CDR1 SGHNT, CDR2 YENEEA. The CDR3 is 11 amino acids. V was pared by 8 bases and J by 5 bases, with 8 bases between. The TCR sequence derives from a human donor with alopecia areata. Sequencing was performed on CD4+ T cells sorted from blood, taken at week 0. This chain uses TRBV11-3 with TRBJ2-3; no clear D gene. Here the CDR3 DNA reads TGTGCCAGCGGTCGAGGAGATACGCAGTATTTT. The encoded protein is CASGRGDTQYF.